This T cell receptor beta chain was captured in a study of molecular identifiers for immune sequencing clone quantification. For the study at large: Replicate RNA came from 20,000 or 100,000 naive CD8 cells and was split five ways, and four parts were sequenced. General study points: The study found clones above 20 RNA copies held over 99% of effector molecules and under 1% in naive cells.

Sorted cells numbering about 20,000 to 1,100,000, with 10%, 30% or 50% RNA, yielded the naive CD8 libraries. A word on this clonotype: Its antigen is as yet unknown. One end of the junction does not line up with germline, which may come from a read error.

The authors built bulk TCR libraries by previously described methods with listed TCR primers. TCRdb reprocessed the PCR reads via MiXCR and lists one record per CDR3 protein. Seen here are around 480,000 distinct CDR3 sequences, about a fifth observed once, and the top ten hold more than 0.8%. The clonotype was recovered from a human donor in good health. Some libraries in this study had Jurkat cell RNA spiked in. Sequencing was carried out using naive CD8+ T cells from blood, with Jurkat cell RNA spiked in. Subset: FACS-sorted CD8+CD4-CCR7+CD45RA+ naive T cells.

The CDR3 nucleotides are TGCGCCAGCGGCTTGGGGGACAACTCCTATAATTCACCCCTCCACTTT. It codes for CASGLGDNSYNSPLHF. V and J are TRBV5-1 and TRBJ1-6; D may be TRBD1 (6 bases). The CDR3 consists of 16 residues. Per germline, CDR1 SGHRS and CDR2 YFSETQ.